This T cell receptor (beta chain) comes out of a study of CD8+ T cells in alopecia areata. Across the whole study: In an open-label trial, patients got 5 to 10 mg tofacitinib twice daily.

Per germline, CDR1 GTSNPN and CDR2 SVGIG (reference sequence). The CDR3 covers 13 residues. The V end lost 1 base, the J end lost 2 bases, and 7 bases lay between the germline ends. Whole-study findings and limits: Sequence data from scalp samples additionally include resident alphabeta T cells of normal skin. Throughout tofacitinib, many expanded lesional clones continued to persist in scalp and blood.

Specified treatment: oral pan-JAK inhibitor, 5-10 mg twice daily. This clone occurred once. Its antigen is not identified. Extracted RNA was reverse transcribed into cDNA, the sequencing template. Measured with immunoSEQ multiplex PCR; TCRdb has only the in-frame clones, and not every one. The table has 90,000 to 100,000 clones, more than 55% seen once. This receptor was taken from a human donor with alopecia areata. Sequencing was performed on CD8+ T cells sorted from blood, taken at week 4, from a patient treated with tofacitinib. This chain connects TRBV30 to TRBJ2-3; D call uncertain. The CDR3 nucleotides read TGTGCCTGGAGTGGGCTCGACACAGATACGCAGTATTTT. Its protein product is CAWSGLDTDTQYF.